The 13 T cell receptor beta chains reported below all come from one sample, sequenced in a study of cytomegalovirus exposure and HLA in healthy donors. Sequenced by immunoSEQ multiplex PCR; TCRdb stores in-frame clones only, minus some. The table shows about 98,000 clones, with roughly 95% occurring only once. Source material: PBMCs. The receptors were sampled from a woman aged 18-29 years in good health and CMV-seronegative.

The count of this clone is one. The chain has TRBV6-5 and TRBJ1-6; unclear D gene. Germline CDR1 and CDR2: MNHEY and SVGAGI. V lost 2 bases to trimming and J lost 5 bases, with 4 bases between them. The CDR3 totals 13 residues. The CDR3 protein is CASSYDNNSPLHF. CDR3 nucleotides: TGTGCCAGCAGTTACGACAATAATTCACCCCTCCACTTT.

The V call is TRBV19, the J call TRBJ2-3, with D unresolved. The CDR3 runs to 13 residues. Trimming pared 6 bases from V and 0 bases from J, leaving 7 bases between. Germline V gene data show CDR1 as LNHDA and CDR2 as SQIVND (reference sequence). Here the CDR3 reads CASRAGSTDTQYF. CDR3 in DNA: TGTGCCAGTAGGGCAGGCAGCACAGATACGCAGTATTTT.

V gene TRBV7-6 combines with J gene TRBJ1-5, with 8 nucleotides matching TRBD1. This CDR3 is 15 amino acids long. V lost 6 bases to trimming and J lost 2 bases; unmatched junction nucleotides: 6. CDR1 and CDR2 from the germline V gene are SGHVS and FNYEAQ. CDR3 nucleotide sequence: TGTGCCAGCAGTCAGGGGGCTGGGGGCAATCAGCCCCAGCATTTT. Translated, it gives CASSQGAGGNQPQHF.

The chain uses TRBV19 and TRBJ1-6; 9 nucleotides agree with TRBD1. Trimming at V came to 4 bases and at J to 7 bases, leaving 5 bases not matched to a gene. The CDR3 sequence is 15 residues long. Germline CDR1 reads LNHDA; CDR2 reads SQIVND (reference sequence). The CDR3 DNA is TGTGCCAGTAGTACAACCGGGACAGGGAATTCACCCCTCCACTTT. Its protein product is CASSTTGTGNSPLHF.

The V gene is TRBV5-1, the J gene TRBJ2-5; weak D call: TRBD2 (6 bases). TRBJ2-7 matches the DNA end more closely, so the J call is doubtful. CDR1 and CDR2 from the germline V gene are SGHRS and YFSETQ. The CDR3 spans 12 residues. CDR3 sequence (DNA): TGCGCCAGCAGCGGAGGGTGGTACGAGCAGTACTTC. It translates to CASSGGWYEQYF.

The V call is TRBV9, the J call TRBJ1-5; TRBD1 matches at 8 bases. V shed 3 bases and J 8 bases; nucleotides not matched to a gene: 7. The CDR3 runs to 14 residues. Germline CDR1 is SGDLS and CDR2 is YYNGEE. CDR3 nucleotide sequence: TGTGCCAGCAGCGCCTCAGGGGGCCCGGAGCCCCAGCATTTT. The encoded protein is CASSASGGPEPQHF. The whole variable domain, filled in from reference TRBV9 and TRBJ1-5, reads DSGVTQTPKHLITATGQRVTLRCSPRSGDLSVYWYQQSLDQGLQFLIQYYNGEERAKGNILERFSAQQFPDLHSELNLSSLELGDSALYFCASSASGGPEPQHFGDGTRLSIL.

This clone was detected once. The chain recombines TRBV30 with TRBJ1-6, with unresolved D. Germline CDR1 GTSNPN, CDR2 SVGIG (reference sequence). The CDR3 runs 15 residues. The V gene lost 0 bases and the J gene lost 8 bases, with 14 bases spanning the gap. This CDR3 is CAWSVSAGSYSPLHF. The CDR3 region has the DNA TGTGCCTGGAGTGTATCAGCGGGTTCGTATTCACCCCTCCACTTT.

The chain links TRBV11-2 to TRBJ2-1, with TRBD2 as a possible D gene (6 bases). Trimming removed 5 bases from V and 1 base from J, with 15 bases in between. The germline gives CDR1 SGHAT, CDR2 FQNNGV. This CDR3 has 16 residues. CDR3 protein: CASSREGGLSYNEQFF. The CDR3 region has the DNA TGTGCCAGCAGCAGAGAAGGAGGGCTGTCCTACAATGAGCAGTTCTTC.

The J gene is TRBJ1-5, the V gene TRBV27, with 12 bases fitting TRBD1. The CDR3 has 16 amino acids. Germline CDR1 MNHEY, CDR2 SMNVEV (reference sequence). V lost 6 bases and J lost 4; bases outside the gene matches: 7. The DNA for the CDR3 is TGTGCCAGCAGCCATCGGGACAGGGGGCGTAATCAGCCCCAGCATTTT. Translated: CASSHRDRGRNQPQHF.

The chain is built from TRBV18 and TRBJ2-4, with TRBD1 as a possible D gene (6 bases). Germline loops: CDR1 KGHSH, CDR2 LQKENI. Between the trimmed V and J ends, which lost 3 bases and 8 bases, there was a span of 14 bases. The CDR3 has 14 amino acids. Here the CDR3 reads CASSPGAPSDIQYF. The CDR3 nucleotides are TGTGCCAGCTCACCGGGGGCCCCATCGGACATTCAGTACTTC.

This rearrangement joins TRBV6-1 to TRBJ1-1, with D hard to call. The CDR3 is 13 amino acids. Per the germline V gene, CDR1 is MNHNS and CDR2 is SASEGT. Trimming removed 4 bases from V and 3 bases from J, with 9 bases in between. The CDR3 reads CASSVRPDTEAFF. CDR3 DNA: TGTGCCAGCAGTGTGCGGCCCGACACTGAAGCTTTCTTT.

V is TRBV5-1 and J is TRBJ2-5, with D tentatively TRBD2 (5 bases). The CDR3 runs 15 residues. Germline CDR1 reads SGHRS; CDR2 reads YFSETQ. Trimming shortened V by 1 base and J by 2 bases, and 12 bases separated the two germline ends. CDR3 amino acids: CASSLLANSQETQYF. CDR3 nucleotides: TGCGCCAGCAGCTTGCTAGCCAATTCTCAAGAGACCCAGTACTTC.

This chain uses TRBV7-2 with TRBJ1-1; TRBD1 matches at 8 bases. CDR3 length equals 14 residues. Per germline, CDR1 SGHTA and CDR2 FQGNSA. The ends lost 5 bases at V and 5 bases at J; junction bases unmatched: 7. The CDR3 bases are TGTGCCAGCAGCCACGGACAGGGCCAAACTGAAGCTTTCTTT. As protein: CASSHGQGQTEAFF.